This is a list of T cell receptor beta chains from one sample in a study of blood T cells in healthy people across ages. Each CDR3 protein gets one entry after TCRdb re-called the 5' RACE reads with MiXCR. The sample contains approximately 1.5 million distinct CDR3 sequences, roughly 32% of which appear only once. Sequencing used blood. The source is a young woman in good health. Both conserved end residues are part of each CDR3. Each record gives: clone size, J gene, V gene, CDR3 protein. Clone size is given for some rows only: seen once, a few or many times, or a class if the clone is expanded.

-,TRBJ1-1,TRBV20-1,CSARVDPNTEAFF
once,TRBJ1-1,TRBV20-1,CSAPGHMNTEAFF
-,TRBJ1-2,TRBV12-3/TRBV12-4,CASSPDGGLWGYTF
many,TRBJ2-3,TRBV7-2,CASSLQTSGGADTQYF
-,TRBJ2-3,TRBV2,CASIGLFTDTQYF
few,TRBJ2-3,TRBV10-3,CAIKGTSSTDTQYF
-,TRBJ2-5,TRBV12-3/TRBV12-4,CASTRELAGGTQYF
few,TRBJ2-1,TRBV7-8,CASSLGLIGHKQGGYNEQFF
-,TRBJ2-5,TRBV21-1,CASSDTVVEKETQYF
many,TRBJ1-2,TRBV7-2,CASTPGYGYTF
few,TRBJ2-5,TRBV20-1,CSHLGETQYF
many,TRBJ2-5,TRBV20-1,CSAQRIDSQETQYF
few,TRBJ1-2,TRBV4-1,CASSQDIGGYGYTF
few,TRBJ2-3,TRBV29-1,CSVEGGGSTDTQYF
-,TRBJ2-7,TRBV7-2,CASSRGLGAPYEQYF
once,TRBJ1-1,TRBV29-1,CSVAPLRTDTEAFF
many,TRBJ2-1,TRBV11-2,CASSSPGLAGGLEQFF
-,TRBJ2-2,TRBV6-1,CASSLGVSNTGELFF
few,TRBJ2-1,TRBV11-1,CASSRMVGGPSPYNEQFF
-,TRBJ2-3,TRBV28,CASSLPPLTDTQYF
-,TRBJ2-2,TRBV28,CAVEIGELFF
-,TRBJ2-5,TRBV10-3,CATGLAETGRQETQYF
few,TRBJ2-6,TRBV4-2,CASSRTPGVGANVLTF
-,TRBJ2-7,TRBV29-1,CSVVGREAPYEQYF
-,TRBJ1-4,TRBV25-1,CASRSGGLREKLFF
few,TRBJ2-7,TRBV7-2,CASSLGQGKGEQYF
-,TRBJ1-2,TRBV6-1,CASSEEMGRDGYTF
-,TRBJ1-5,TRBV6-5,CASSQGGFGQPQHF
many,TRBJ2-3,TRBV7-9,CASSLGLAGKTDTQYF
-,TRBJ1-2,TRBV6-5,CASSYSVGRTGGYGYTF
-,TRBJ2-7,TRBV6-5,CASSLTPAGGNEQYF
few,TRBJ2-1,TRBV11-1,CASSLSGLAGFLNEQFF
-,TRBJ2-7,TRBV2,CASRQQEAPTYEQYF
-,TRBJ1-4,TRBV5-6,CASSLGRINEKLFF
-,-,TRBV18,CASSPYLGGTERHEQYF
-,TRBJ2-7,TRBV7-8,CASSELDRGSYEQYF
-,TRBJ2-3,TRBV25-1,CASSESVTDTQYF
-,TRBJ2-3,TRBV9,CASSSSRTSGFTDTQYF
few,TRBJ1-2,TRBV20-1,CSARAYYGYTF
few,TRBJ2-7,TRBV6-1,CAGSGREAYEQYF
few,TRBJ2-1,TRBV7-2,CASSRGGGRRNEQFF
-,-,TRBV28,CASRQRGGEETQYF
few,TRBJ2-1,TRBV20-1,CSAIRDGGRDEQFF
-,TRBJ2-7,TRBV16,CASSQWGRGEQYF
-,TRBJ2-5,TRBV5-5,CASSPGGLAGPQETRYF
few,TRBJ1-1,TRBV3-1,CASSQNLGGTEAFF
many,TRBJ2-1,TRBV29-1,CSADSYNEQFF
few,TRBJ2-3,TRBV10-3,CAISGNTFQRDNTDTQYF
few,TRBJ2-5,TRBV10-3,CAISDDGTSPETQYF